This T cell receptor (beta chain) was obtained from a study of cytomegalovirus exposure and HLA in healthy donors. In the study overall: There were under 130 million unique TCR beta sequences, drawn from about 200 million T cells, in an earlier analysis. Among the 300 to 500 donors who were genotyped, roughly 86% fell in the genetic ancestry cluster that is associated with self-reported Caucasian donors. Study findings and constraints: A few V segments could not be told apart, such as TRBV6-2 and TRBV6-3, and were left out. At a 0.05 false discovery rate, a later analysis found 18,000 or so TCR beta sequences to be associated with HLA alleles.

As concerns this clone: Its specificity is unknown.

CDR3 length equals 14 residues. Germline values: CDR1 MDHEN, CDR2 SYDVKM. V shed 8 bases, J shed 0 bases, and the junction held 6 bases outside the gene matches. Both 60 Vbeta primers and 13 Jbeta primers went into the PCR. The method was immunoSEQ multiplex PCR; TCRdb's version includes in-frame clones alone and lacks a portion of them. The sample has approximately 210,000 clones; roughly four fifths are singletons. The gene calls are TRBV28 and TRBJ1-2, with 7 bases that match TRBD1. Input material: PBMCs. This clonotype originated in a woman younger than 45 in good health and CMV-seropositive. CDR3 in DNA: TGTGCCAGCGGGACAGCCCAAGCTAACTATGGCTACACCTTC. Amino acids: CASGTAQANYGYTF.